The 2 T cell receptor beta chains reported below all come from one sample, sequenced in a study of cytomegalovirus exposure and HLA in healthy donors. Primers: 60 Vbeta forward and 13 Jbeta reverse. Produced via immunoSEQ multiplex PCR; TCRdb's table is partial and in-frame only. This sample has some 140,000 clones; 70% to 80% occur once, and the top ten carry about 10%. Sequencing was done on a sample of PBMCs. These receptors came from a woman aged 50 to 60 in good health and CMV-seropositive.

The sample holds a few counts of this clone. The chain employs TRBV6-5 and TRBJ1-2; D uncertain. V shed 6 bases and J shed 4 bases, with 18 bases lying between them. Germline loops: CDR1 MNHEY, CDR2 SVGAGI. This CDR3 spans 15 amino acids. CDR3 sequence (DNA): TGTGCCAGCAGCGACCGGGGAGCTACCACCTATGGCTACACCTTC. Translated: CASSDRGATTYGYTF.

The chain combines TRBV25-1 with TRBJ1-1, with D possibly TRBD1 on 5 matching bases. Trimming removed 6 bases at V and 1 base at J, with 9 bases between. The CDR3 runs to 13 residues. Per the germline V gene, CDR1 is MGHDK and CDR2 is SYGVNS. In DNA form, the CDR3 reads TGTGCCAGCAGAGAAACAGGGAACACTGAAGCTTTCTTT. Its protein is CASRETGNTEAFF.